The 18 T cell receptor beta chains below all came from one sample that was sequenced in a study of blood T cells in healthy people across ages. Primers used in a second PCR of roughly 6 to 11 cycles were a sample-barcoded 5' primer and a J-beta primer mix. TCRdb re-called the 5' RACE reads with MiXCR, one entry per CDR3 protein. The table includes 600,000 to 800,000 distinct CDR3 sequences, 45% to 60% detected once. Specimen: blood. The receptors stem from a woman aged 80 or over in good health.

This clonotype occurred a few times. V is TRBV5-1 and J is TRBJ2-1; 14 bases align to TRBD2. The last part of the DNA fits TRBJ2-7 better; the J call may be wrong. The V gene's germline CDR1 is SGHRS and CDR2 YFSETQ. The CDR3 contains 16 residues. Written as DNA, the CDR3 is TGCGCCAGCAGCCCTGGGACTAGCGGGGGTTACAATGAGCAGTACTTC. Encoded protein: CASSPGTSGGYNEQYF.

This clonotype was observed a few times. This chain links TRBV5-5 with TRBJ2-3, with a weak D call TRBD2 (6 bases). This CDR3 contains 16 residues. CDR1 is SGHKS and CDR2 is YYEKEE in the germline V gene (reference sequence). Trimming cost V 3 bases and J 2 bases, with 16 bases left between them. As DNA, the CDR3 is TGTGCCAGCAGCTGGGGCGCGGGGAGAAACACAGATACGCAGTATTTT. Protein product: CASSWGAGRNTDTQYF.

CDR3 amino acids: CSARGGASQYF. Here the CDR3 DNA reads TGCAGTGCTAGAGGGGGGGCTTCGCAGTACTTC. The chain joins TRBV20-1 to TRBJ2-7; either TRBD1 or TRBD2 may fit D (6 bases each). Germline assignment: CDR1 DFQATT and CDR2 SNEGSKA (reference sequence). Trimming removed 1 base at V and 9 bases at J, with 10 bases between. The CDR3 totals 11 residues.

The count of this clonotype is one. The rearrangement joins TRBV5-1 to TRBJ2-4; weak D call: TRBD2 (6 bases). This CDR3 is built from 15 residues. CDR1 SGHRS and CDR2 YFSETQ come from the germline V gene. The germline V and J ends were trimmed by 1 base and 2 bases, with 10 bases remaining between them. The CDR3 here is CASSLWEDPKNIQYF. The CDR3 DNA reads TGCGCCAGCAGCTTGTGGGAGGATCCCAAAAACATTCAGTACTTC. Full variable domain (remainder filled in from reference TRBV5-1 and TRBJ2-4): KAGVTQTPRYLIKTRGQQVTLSCSPISGHRSVSWYQQTPGQGLQFLFEYFSETQRNKGNFPGRFSGRQFSNSRSEMNVSTLELGDSALYLCASSLWEDPKNIQYFGAGTRLSVL.

Concerning this clonotype: This clone may be a read error of a much larger clone one base away. V gene TRBV25-1 combines with J gene TRBJ2-1, with TRBD1 as a possible D gene (8 bases). Trimming stripped 11 bases from V and 6 bases from J, with 17 bases between. The CDR3 is 13 residues long. CDR1 and CDR2 (germline): MGHDK, SYGVNS. This chain's CDR3 is CAGLQGGINEQFF. As DNA, the CDR3 is TGTGCCGGTTTACAGGGGGGGATCAATGAGCAGTTCTTC.

The chain has TRBV20-1 and TRBJ1-2; TRBD1 aligns across 8 bases. J was trimmed by 5 bases and V by 3 bases; bases with no gene match: 8. Germline loops: CDR1 DFQATT, CDR2 SNEGSKA (reference sequence). The CDR3 has 14 amino acids. CDR3 sequence reads: CSARRTGSPYGYTF. CDR3 nucleotides: TGCAGTGCTAGGAGGACAGGGTCCCCATATGGCTACACCTTC.

The sample holds many counts of this clonotype. The chain links TRBV12-3 or TRBV12-4 to TRBJ2-7; D possibly corresponds to TRBD1 (6 bases). CDR3 length equals 14 residues. V shed 3 bases and J shed 4 bases, with 13 bases lying between them. This chain's CDR3 is CASSFEGVLYEQYF. The CDR3 bases are TGTGCCAGCAGTTTCGAGGGGGTTCTATACGAGCAGTACTTC.

The V and J genes are TRBV5-1 and TRBJ1-4, with TRBD1 as a possible D gene (5 bases). Germline CDR1 SGHRS, CDR2 YFSETQ. The CDR3 has 14 residues. Between the trimmed V and J ends, which lost 2 bases and 8 bases, there was a span of 13 bases. The CDR3 DNA reads as TGCGCCAGCAGCTTCCGAAGGGGTGGCGAAAAACTGTTTTTT. This codes for CASSFRRGGEKLFF.

The chain employs TRBV14 and TRBJ2-3, with a weak D call TRBD2 (6 bases). CDR3 length: 14 amino acids. Germline V lookup: CDR1 SGHDN, CDR2 FVKESK. V lost 6 bases and J 4 bases, leaving 14 bases between the germline ends. CDR3 DNA: TGTGCCAGCAGGGGGGGTCGTCTGGCAGATACGCAGTATTTT. Translated: CASRGGRLADTQYF. Full variable domain (outside the CDR3, taken from reference TRBV14 and TRBJ2-3): EAGVTQFPSHSVIEKGQTVTLRCDPISGHDNLYWYRRVMGKEIKFLLHFVKESKQDESGMPNNRFLAERTGGTYSTLKVQPAELEDSGVYFCASRGGRLADTQYFGPGTRLTVL.

In this sample, this clonotype turned up many times. The V and J genes are TRBV12-3 or TRBV12-4 and TRBJ1-2, with D uncertain. Trimming pared 5 bases from V and 8 bases from J, leaving 12 bases between. This CDR3 contains 12 residues. The CDR3 loop is CASSPGEGGYTF. CDR3 nucleotide sequence: TGTGCCAGCAGTCCCGGGGAGGGCGGCTACACCTTC.

The gene calls are TRBV20-1 and TRBJ2-5; 7 bases map to TRBD2. The CDR3 covers 13 residues. CDR1 and CDR2 from the germline V gene are DFQATT and SNEGSKA (reference sequence). V lost 8 bases to trimming and J lost 5 bases; unmatched junction nucleotides: 11. CDR3 amino acids: CSLLAPQRETQYF. CDR3 nucleotide sequence: TGCAGTCTACTAGCGCCTCAGCGGGAGACCCAGTACTTC.

This clonotype was seen only a few times. The chain couples TRBV9 to TRBJ1-2; D is uncertain. From germline, CDR1 is SGDLS and CDR2 YYNGEE. The CDR3 extends over 12 amino acids. V was trimmed by 3 bases and J by 4 bases, leaving 7 bases between them. CDR3 sequence (DNA): TGTGCCAGCAGCGAGGGTAGCTATGGCTACACCTTC. The encoded protein is CASSEGSYGYTF.

The table lists this clonotype with many counts. The genes are TRBV12-3 or TRBV12-4 and TRBJ2-5; D tentatively reads TRBD1 or TRBD2 (5 bases each). V was trimmed by 6 bases and J by 2 bases, leaving 16 bases between them. This CDR3 spans 15 amino acids. For the CDR3, the DNA is TGTGCCAGCAGCCCCTGGGACCCAGGACAAGAGACCCAGTACTTC. It encodes CASSPWDPGQETQYF.

This clonotype appeared a few times. V usage is TRBV28 and J usage is TRBJ2-7; D could derive from TRBD1 or TRBD2 (6 bases each). V lost 3 bases to trimming and J lost 0 bases, with 9 bases between them. The CDR3 runs 14 residues. The germline V gene encodes CDR1 MDHEN and CDR2 SYDVKM. As DNA, the CDR3 is TGTGCCAGCAGTTTTCGGGGGCTCTCCTACGAGCAGTACTTC. Its protein product is CASSFRGLSYEQYF.

V gene TRBV7-9 combines with J gene TRBJ2-3; 7 bases agree with TRBD1. CDR1 SEHNR and CDR2 FQNEAQ come from the germline V gene (reference sequence). The ends lost 5 bases at V and 2 bases at J; junction bases unmatched: 10. The CDR3 totals 16 residues. The CDR3, as DNA: TGTGCCAGCAGCGCATTGACAGGGCTCATCACAGATACGCAGTATTTT. Its translation is CASSALTGLITDTQYF.

The chain carries TRBV12-3 or TRBV12-4 and TRBJ2-1; TRBD1 or TRBD2 may be the D gene (6 bases each). This CDR3 has 13 residues. V was pared by 6 bases and J by 12 bases, with 18 bases between. In nucleotides, the CDR3 is TGTGCCAGCAGCCTCGGGGGCGGACTAAGGCAGTTCTTC. Translating gives CASSLGGGLRQFF.

This clonotype was observed at least ten times. The chain is built from TRBV28 and TRBJ1-4; D is uncertain. Trimming stripped 10 bases from V and 5 bases from J, with 14 bases between. The CDR3 has 13 residues. In germline, CDR1 is MDHEN, CDR2 SYDVKM. The CDR3 protein is CATMGVANEKLFF. The CDR3 nucleotides are TGTGCCACCATGGGAGTTGCGAATGAAAAACTGTTTTTT.

This clonotype came up many times. The chain employs TRBV6-5 and TRBJ2-5; 7 positions agree with TRBD2. The J segment lost 4 bases and the V segment lost 2 bases, leaving 7 bases of the junction unmatched. Per germline, CDR1 MNHEY and CDR2 SVGAGI. This CDR3 is built from 15 residues. The CDR3 loop is CASSYRGLRTETQYF. Written as DNA, the CDR3 is TGTGCCAGCAGTTACAGGGGACTAAGAACAGAGACCCAGTACTTC.